What follows describes a single T cell receptor (beta chain). Its target is not known. Germline-derived CDR1 and CDR2 are SGHTA and FQGNSA. This CDR3 has 13 residues. V lost 1 base and J 11 bases, leaving 12 bases between the germline ends. The source of the sample is a study of shared clonotypes between healthy human individuals. Overall study findings and caveats: Donor clonotype sharing was expected to depend on sequencing depth. Generally, naive subsets came out with larger estimated richness than memory subsets.

Evenly divided among several immunoSEQ plates was the genomic DNA of each subset. Clones were sequenced by immunoSEQ multiplex PCR, and TCRdb holds only the in-frame ones, with some missing. The sample comprises some 2.1 million clones, roughly 95% of which are singletons, and about 1.7% rests with the top ten. Selected positively for CCR7 and CD45RO-negative, naive CD8 cells excluded terminally differentiated effector memory CD45RA+ cells. This sequence originates from a man younger than 30 in good health. Some clones in this sample may be carry-over from other donors' samples. J is TRBJ2-4 and V is TRBV7-2; D is undetermined. Sequenced input: naive CD8+ T cells from PBMCs. For the CDR3, the DNA is TGTGCCAGCAGCTTAGGGACGAGTGGGGTTCAGTACTTC. Translated: CASSLGTSGVQYF.